This TCR beta chain was sequenced in a study of graft-versus-host responses after intestinal transplantation. General study findings and limits: GvH clones appeared in recipient marrow, some first in ileum or blood.

For this clone: Its specificity is not known.

Assay used: immunoSEQ multiplex PCR; TCRdb lists only in-frame clones, some missing. In the table there are 30,000 to 40,000 clones, around 94% of which are singletons. The CDR3 has 14 amino acids. Trimming cost V 0 bases and J 6 bases, with 10 bases left between them. Germline values: CDR1 SGDLS, CDR2 YYNGEE. This receptor was taken from a human patient who received an intestinal transplant, so some T cells may come from the graft donor. The source material was PBMCs, sampled 16 days after intestinal transplant. This chain joins TRBV9 and TRBJ2-1; the D gene is possibly TRBD2 (6 bases). The CDR3 here is CASSVDLGGNEQFF. In DNA form, the CDR3 reads TGTGCCAGCAGCGTAGATTTGGGGGGCAATGAGCAGTTCTTC.